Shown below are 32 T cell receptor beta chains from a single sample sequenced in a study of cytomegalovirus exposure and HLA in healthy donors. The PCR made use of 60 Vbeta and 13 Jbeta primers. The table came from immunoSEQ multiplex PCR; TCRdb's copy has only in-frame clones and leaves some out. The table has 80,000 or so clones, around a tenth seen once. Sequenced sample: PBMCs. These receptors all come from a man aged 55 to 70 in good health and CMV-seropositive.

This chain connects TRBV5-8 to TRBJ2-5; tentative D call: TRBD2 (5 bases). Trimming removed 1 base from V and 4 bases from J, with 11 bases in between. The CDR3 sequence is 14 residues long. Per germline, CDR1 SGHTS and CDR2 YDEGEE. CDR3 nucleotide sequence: TGTGCCAGCAGCTTGTTTGGACTTACAGAGACCCAGTACTTC. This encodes CASSLFGLTETQYF.

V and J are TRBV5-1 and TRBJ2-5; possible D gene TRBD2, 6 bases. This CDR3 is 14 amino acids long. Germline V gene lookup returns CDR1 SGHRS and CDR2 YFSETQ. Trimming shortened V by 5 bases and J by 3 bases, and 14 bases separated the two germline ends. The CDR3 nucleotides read TGCGCCAGCAGTGTCCGGGGGTATGAAGAGACCCAGTACTTC. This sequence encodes CASSVRGYEETQYF.

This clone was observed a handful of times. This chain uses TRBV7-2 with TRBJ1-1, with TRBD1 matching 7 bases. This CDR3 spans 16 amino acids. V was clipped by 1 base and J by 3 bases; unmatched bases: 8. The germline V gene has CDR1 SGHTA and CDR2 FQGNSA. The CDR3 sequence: CASSLVSSRGDTEAFF. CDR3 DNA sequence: TGTGCCAGCAGCTTAGTATCTTCCAGGGGGGACACTGAAGCTTTCTTT.

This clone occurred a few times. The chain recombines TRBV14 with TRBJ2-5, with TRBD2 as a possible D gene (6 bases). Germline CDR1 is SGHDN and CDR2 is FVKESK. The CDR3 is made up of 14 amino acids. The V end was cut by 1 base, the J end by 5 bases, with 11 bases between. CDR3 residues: CASSQAEGQETQYF. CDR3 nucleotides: TGTGCCAGCAGCCAAGCGGAGGGGCAGGAGACCCAGTACTTC.

CDR3 residues: CAISQTGNTEAFF. The CDR3 nucleotides read TGTGCCATCAGTCAGACAGGGAACACTGAAGCTTTCTTT. This sequence joins TRBV10-3 and TRBJ1-1; weak D call: TRBD1 (6 bases). The germline gives CDR1 ENHRY, CDR2 SYGVKD. Trimming cost V 5 bases and J 1 base, with 8 bases left between them. The CDR3 runs to 13 residues.

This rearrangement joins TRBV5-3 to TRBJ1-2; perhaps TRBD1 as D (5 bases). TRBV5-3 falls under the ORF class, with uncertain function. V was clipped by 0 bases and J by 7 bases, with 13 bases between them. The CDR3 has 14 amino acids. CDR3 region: CARSLAQSRGGYTF. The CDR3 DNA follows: TGTGCCAGAAGCTTGGCCCAGTCAAGGGGTGGCTACACCTTC.

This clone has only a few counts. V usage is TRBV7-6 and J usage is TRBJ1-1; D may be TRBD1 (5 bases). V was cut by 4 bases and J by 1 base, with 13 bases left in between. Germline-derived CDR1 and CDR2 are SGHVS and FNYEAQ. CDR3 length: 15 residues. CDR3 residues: CASSSSQGRNTEAFF. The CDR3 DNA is TGTGCCAGCAGCTCCAGTCAGGGTAGGAACACTGAAGCTTTCTTT.

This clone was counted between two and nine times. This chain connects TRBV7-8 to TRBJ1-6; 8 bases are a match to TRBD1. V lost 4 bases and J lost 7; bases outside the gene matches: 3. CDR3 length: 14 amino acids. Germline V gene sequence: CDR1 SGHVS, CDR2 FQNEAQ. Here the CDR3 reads CASSWGQENSPLHF. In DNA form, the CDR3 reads TGTGCCAGCAGCTGGGGACAGGAGAATTCACCCCTCCACTTT.

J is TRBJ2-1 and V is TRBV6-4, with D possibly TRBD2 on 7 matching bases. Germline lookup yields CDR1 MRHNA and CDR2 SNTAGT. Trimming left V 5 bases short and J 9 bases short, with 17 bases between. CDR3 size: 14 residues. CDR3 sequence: CASSKEGGGIEQFF. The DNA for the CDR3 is TGTGCCAGCAGTAAGGAGGGAGGGGGAATTGAGCAGTTCTTC.

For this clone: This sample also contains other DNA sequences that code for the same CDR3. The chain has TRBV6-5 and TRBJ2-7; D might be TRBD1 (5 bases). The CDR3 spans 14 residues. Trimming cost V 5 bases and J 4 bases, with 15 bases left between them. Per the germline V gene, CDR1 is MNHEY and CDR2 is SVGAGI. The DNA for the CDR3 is TGTGCCAGCAGTGTGGGGCTTGACAGATACGAGCAGTACTTC. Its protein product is CASSVGLDRYEQYF.

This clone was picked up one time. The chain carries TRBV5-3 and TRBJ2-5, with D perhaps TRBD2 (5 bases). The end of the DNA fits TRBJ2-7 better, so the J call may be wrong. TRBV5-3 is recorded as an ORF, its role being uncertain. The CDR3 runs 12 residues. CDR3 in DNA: TGTGCCGAGGAGGTCTTCTCCTACGAGCAGTACTTC. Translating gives CAEEVFSYEQYF.

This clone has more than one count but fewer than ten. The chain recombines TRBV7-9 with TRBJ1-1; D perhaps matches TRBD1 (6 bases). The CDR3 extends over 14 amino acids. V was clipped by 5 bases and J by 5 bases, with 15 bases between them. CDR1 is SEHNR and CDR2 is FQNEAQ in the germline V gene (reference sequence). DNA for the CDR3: TGTGCCAGCAGCCAGGGACAAGCGCGGACTGAAGCTTTCTTT. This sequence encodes CASSQGQARTEAFF.

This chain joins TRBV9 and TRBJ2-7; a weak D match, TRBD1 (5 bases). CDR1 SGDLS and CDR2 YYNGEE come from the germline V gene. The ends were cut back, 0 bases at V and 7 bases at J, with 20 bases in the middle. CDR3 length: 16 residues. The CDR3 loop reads CASSVVSDPGPLEQYF. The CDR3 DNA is TGTGCCAGCAGCGTAGTCTCGGACCCAGGGCCCTTAGAGCAGTACTTC.

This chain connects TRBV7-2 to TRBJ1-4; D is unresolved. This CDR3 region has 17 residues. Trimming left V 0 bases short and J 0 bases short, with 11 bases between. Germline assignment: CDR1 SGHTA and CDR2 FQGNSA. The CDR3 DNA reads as TGTGCCAGCAGCTTAGCGGCTCCCACCGCAACTAATGAAAAACTGTTTTTT. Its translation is CASSLAAPTATNEKLFF.

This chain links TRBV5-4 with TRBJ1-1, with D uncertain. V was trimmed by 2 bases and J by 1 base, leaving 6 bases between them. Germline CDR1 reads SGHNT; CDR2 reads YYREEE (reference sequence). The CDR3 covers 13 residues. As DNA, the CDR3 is TGTGCCAGCAGCTTTCGGGGGAACACTGAAGCTTTCTTT. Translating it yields CASSFRGNTEAFF. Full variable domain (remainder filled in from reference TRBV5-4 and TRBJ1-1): ETGVTQSPTHLIKTRGQQVTLRCSSQSGHNTVSWYQQALGQGPQFIFQYYREEENGRGNFPPRFSGLQFPNYSSELNVNALELDDSALYLCASSFRGNTEAFFGQGTRLTVV.

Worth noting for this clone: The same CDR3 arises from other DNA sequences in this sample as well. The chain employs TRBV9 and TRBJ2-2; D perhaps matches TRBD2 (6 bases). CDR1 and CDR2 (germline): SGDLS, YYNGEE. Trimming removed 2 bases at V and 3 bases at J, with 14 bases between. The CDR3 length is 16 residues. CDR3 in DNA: TGTGCCAGCAGCGTGGGGCAGGGAGGCGACACCGGGGAGCTGTTTTTT. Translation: CASSVGQGGDTGELFF.

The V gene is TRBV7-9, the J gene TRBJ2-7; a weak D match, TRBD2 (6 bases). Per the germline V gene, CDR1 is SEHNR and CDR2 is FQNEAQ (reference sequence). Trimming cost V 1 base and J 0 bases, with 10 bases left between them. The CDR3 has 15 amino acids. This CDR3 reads CASSLVPSVSYEQYF. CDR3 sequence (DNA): TGTGCCAGCAGCTTAGTACCTAGCGTCTCCTACGAGCAGTACTTC.

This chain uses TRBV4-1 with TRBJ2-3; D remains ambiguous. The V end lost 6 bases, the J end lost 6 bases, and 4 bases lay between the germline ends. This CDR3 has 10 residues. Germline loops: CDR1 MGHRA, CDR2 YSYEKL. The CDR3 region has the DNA TGCGCCAGCAGGGCCGATACGCAGTATTTT. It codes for CASRADTQYF.

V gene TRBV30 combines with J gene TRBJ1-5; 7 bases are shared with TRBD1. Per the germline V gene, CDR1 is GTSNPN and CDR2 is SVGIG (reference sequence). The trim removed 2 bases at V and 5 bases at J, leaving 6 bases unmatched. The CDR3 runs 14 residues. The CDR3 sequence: CAWSSQGGDQPQHF. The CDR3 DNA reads TGTGCCTGGAGTTCCCAGGGGGGCGATCAGCCCCAGCATTTT.

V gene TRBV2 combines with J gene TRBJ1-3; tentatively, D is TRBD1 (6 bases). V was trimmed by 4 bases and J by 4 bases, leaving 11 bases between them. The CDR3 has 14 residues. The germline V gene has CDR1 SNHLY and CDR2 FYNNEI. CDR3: CASSAGTSGNTIYF. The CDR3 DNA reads TGTGCCAGCAGTGCTGGGACATCAGGAAACACCATATATTTT.

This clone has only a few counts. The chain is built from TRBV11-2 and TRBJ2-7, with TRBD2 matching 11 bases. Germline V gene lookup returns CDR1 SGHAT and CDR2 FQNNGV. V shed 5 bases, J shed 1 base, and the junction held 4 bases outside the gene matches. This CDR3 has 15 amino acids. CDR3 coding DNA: TGTGCCAGCAGCCTCACTAGCGGGGGTTCCTACGAGCAGTACTTC. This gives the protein CASSLTSGGSYEQYF.

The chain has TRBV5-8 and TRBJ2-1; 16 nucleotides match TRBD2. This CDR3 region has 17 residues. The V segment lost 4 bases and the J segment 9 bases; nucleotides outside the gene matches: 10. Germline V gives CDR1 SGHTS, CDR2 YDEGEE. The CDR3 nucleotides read TGTGCCAGCAGCCGAAGGGGACTAGCGGGAGGGCAGACTGAGCAGTTCTTC. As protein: CASSRRGLAGGQTEQFF.

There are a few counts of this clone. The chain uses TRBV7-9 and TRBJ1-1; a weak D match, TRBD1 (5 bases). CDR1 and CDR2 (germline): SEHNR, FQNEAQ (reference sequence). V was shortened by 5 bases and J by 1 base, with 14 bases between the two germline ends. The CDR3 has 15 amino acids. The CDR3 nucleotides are TGTGCCAGCAGCCCAAACAGACAGCCGAACACTGAAGCTTTCTTT. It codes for CASSPNRQPNTEAFF. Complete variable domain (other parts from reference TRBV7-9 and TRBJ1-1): DTGVSQNPRHKITKRGQNVTFRCDPISEHNRLYWYRQTLGQGPEFLTYFQNEAQLEKSRLLSDRFSAERPKGSFSTLEIQRTEQGDSAMYLCASSPNRQPNTEAFFGQGTRLTVV.

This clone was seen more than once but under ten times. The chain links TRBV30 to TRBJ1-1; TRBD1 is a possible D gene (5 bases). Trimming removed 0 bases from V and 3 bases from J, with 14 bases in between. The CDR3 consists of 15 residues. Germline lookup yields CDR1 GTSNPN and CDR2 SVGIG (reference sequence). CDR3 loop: CAWSVRGNFYTEAFF. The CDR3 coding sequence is TGTGCCTGGAGTGTCCGGGGGAATTTTTACACTGAAGCTTTCTTT.

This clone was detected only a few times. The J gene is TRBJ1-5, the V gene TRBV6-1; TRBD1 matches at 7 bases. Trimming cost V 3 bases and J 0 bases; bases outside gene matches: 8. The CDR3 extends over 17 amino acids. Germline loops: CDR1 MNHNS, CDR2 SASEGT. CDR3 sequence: CASSDIWDSYSNQPQHF. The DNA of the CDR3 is TGTGCCAGCAGTGATATCTGGGACAGTTATAGCAATCAGCCCCAGCATTTT.

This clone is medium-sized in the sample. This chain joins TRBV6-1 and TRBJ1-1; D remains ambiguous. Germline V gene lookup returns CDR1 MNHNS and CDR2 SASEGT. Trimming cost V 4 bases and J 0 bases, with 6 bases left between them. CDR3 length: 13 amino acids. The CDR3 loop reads CASSVTVNTEAFF. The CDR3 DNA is TGTGCCAGCAGTGTAACAGTGAACACTGAAGCTTTCTTT.

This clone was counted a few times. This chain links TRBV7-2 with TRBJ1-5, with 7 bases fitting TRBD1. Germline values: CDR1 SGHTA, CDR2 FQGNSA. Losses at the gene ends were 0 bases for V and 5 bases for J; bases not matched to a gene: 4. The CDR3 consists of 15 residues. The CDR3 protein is CASSLAGGGDQPQHF. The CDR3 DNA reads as TGTGCCAGCAGCTTAGCAGGGGGCGGGGATCAGCCCCAGCATTTT.

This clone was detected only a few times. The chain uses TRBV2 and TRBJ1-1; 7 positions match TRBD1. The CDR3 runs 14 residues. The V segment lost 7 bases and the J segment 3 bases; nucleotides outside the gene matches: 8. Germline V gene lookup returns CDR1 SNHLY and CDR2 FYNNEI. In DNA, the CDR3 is TGTGCCAGCAACCGACAGGGAGGAGACACTGAAGCTTTCTTT. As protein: CASNRQGGDTEAFF.

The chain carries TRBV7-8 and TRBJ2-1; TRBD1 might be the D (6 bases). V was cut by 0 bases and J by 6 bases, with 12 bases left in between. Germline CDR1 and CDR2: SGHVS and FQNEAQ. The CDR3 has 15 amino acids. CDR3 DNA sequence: TGTGCCAGCAGCTTAGCCCTTTCACAGGGCAATGAGCAGTTCTTC. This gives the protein CASSLALSQGNEQFF.

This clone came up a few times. CDR3 loop: CASSSLAPYEQYF. CDR3 nucleotide sequence: TGTGCCAGCAGTTCACTAGCCCCCTACGAGCAGTACTTC. The chain couples TRBV27 to TRBJ2-7, with D perhaps TRBD2 (6 bases). Germline-derived CDR1 and CDR2 are MNHEY and SMNVEV (reference sequence). The CDR3 length is 13 residues. V was pared by 4 bases and J by 2 bases, with 9 bases between.

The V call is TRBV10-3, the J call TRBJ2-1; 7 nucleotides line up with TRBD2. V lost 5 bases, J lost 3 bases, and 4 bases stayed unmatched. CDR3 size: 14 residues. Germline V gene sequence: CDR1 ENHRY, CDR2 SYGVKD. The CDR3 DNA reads TGTGCCATCAGTCCGGGACTACGCTACAATGAGCAGTTCTTC. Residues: CAISPGLRYNEQFF.

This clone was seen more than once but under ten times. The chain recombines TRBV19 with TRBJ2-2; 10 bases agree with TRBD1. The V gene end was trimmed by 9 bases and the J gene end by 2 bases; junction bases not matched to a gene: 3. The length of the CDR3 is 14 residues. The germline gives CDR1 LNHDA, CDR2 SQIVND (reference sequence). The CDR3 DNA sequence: TGTGCCAGCGACAGGGGGCCCAACACCGGGGAGCTGTTTTTT. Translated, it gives CASDRGPNTGELFF.